The 15 T cell receptor beta chains below were found in one sample sequenced in a study of cytomegalovirus exposure and HLA in healthy donors. Primers included in the PCR were 60 Vbeta and 13 Jbeta primers. Assay used: immunoSEQ multiplex PCR; TCRdb lists only in-frame clones, some missing. The sample includes 90,000 or so clones, roughly four fifths seen only once; the top ten take around 3.2%. Sequenced sample: PBMCs. All receptors come from a man aged 25-45 years in good health and CMV-seropositive.

This chain joins TRBV5-1 and TRBJ2-5; 12 nucleotides line up with TRBD1. V shed 3 bases and J 4 bases; nucleotides not matched to a gene: 1. CDR3 size: 14 residues. Germline V gene data show CDR1 as SGHRS and CDR2 as YFSETQ. CDR3 protein: CASSSGQGAETQYF. The CDR3 DNA reads TGCGCCAGCAGCTCGGGACAGGGGGCAGAGACCCAGTACTTC.

The chain recombines TRBV21-1 with TRBJ1-5; the D call TRBD1 from the table was never checked on the DNA. TRBV21-1 is labeled a pseudogene. The CDR3 runs to 15 residues. The CDR3 nucleotides are TGTGCCAGCAGCAAAGTAAAGGGGGCGAGTCAGCCCCAGCATTTT. Encoded protein: CASSKVKGASQPQHF.

V gene TRBV21-1 combines with J gene TRBJ2-5; TRBD2 is the table's D call and was not checked against the DNA. TRBV21-1 is tagged as a pseudogene. The CDR3 covers 15 residues. The CDR3 sequence: CARTLGLAVQETQYF. The CDR3 region has the DNA TGTGCCAGGACACTGGGACTAGCCGTACAAGAGACCCAGTACTTC.

In DNA, the CDR3 is TGTGCCAGCAGCTTCGAGGGAAGGAGCTCCTACAATGAGCAGTTCTTC. Protein: CASSFEGRSSYNEQFF. The chain has TRBV5-6 and TRBJ2-1, with TRBD2 as a possible D gene (5 bases). CDR3 length: 16 amino acids. The ends were cut back, 2 bases at V and 0 bases at J, with 12 bases in the middle. Germline CDR1 and CDR2: SGHDT and YYEEEE.

The genes are TRBV6-6 and TRBJ2-7; 16 bases match TRBD2. From germline, CDR1 is MNHNY and CDR2 SVGAGI (reference sequence). Trimming took 6 bases from V and 6 from J; bases not matched to a gene: 8. The CDR3 is made up of 16 amino acids. The DNA for the CDR3 is TGTGCCAGCAGCCGAGGGACTAGCGGGAGGGCGTCCGAGCAGTACTTC. The encoded protein is CASSRGTSGRASEQYF.

This rearrangement joins TRBV9 to TRBJ2-7; perhaps TRBD2 as D (6 bases). CDR1 is SGDLS and CDR2 is YYNGEE in the germline V gene. This CDR3 region has 16 residues. Trimming shortened V by 0 bases and J by 4 bases, and 17 bases separated the two germline ends. The CDR3 sequence is CASSVDGGDSKYEQYF. DNA of the CDR3: TGTGCCAGCAGCGTAGACGGGGGAGACAGCAAGTACGAGCAGTACTTC.

V is TRBV5-4 and J is TRBJ2-3; D ambiguous. The germline V gene encodes CDR1 SGHNT and CDR2 YYREEE (reference sequence). This CDR3 contains 14 residues. The V end lost 1 base, the J end lost 1 base, and 7 bases lay between the germline ends. The CDR3 spells CASSLNTGTDTQYF. The DNA for the CDR3 is TGTGCCAGCAGCTTGAATACGGGCACAGATACGCAGTATTTT.

The rearrangement links TRBV11-2 to TRBJ2-1; 7 bases fit TRBD2. CDR1 SGHAT and CDR2 FQNNGV come from the germline V gene. This CDR3 has 16 amino acids. Trimming cost V 5 bases and J 5 bases; bases outside gene matches: 12. This CDR3 is CASSGKVLAGDNEQFF. CDR3 coding DNA: TGTGCCAGCAGCGGTAAGGTATTAGCGGGTGACAATGAGCAGTTCTTC. The full variable domain, in which reference TRBV11-2 and TRBJ2-1 provide the parts outside the CDR3, is EAGVAQSPRYKIIEKRQSVAFWCNPISGHATLYWYQQILGQGPKLLIQFQNNGVVDDSQLPKDRFSAERLKGVDSTLKIQPAKLEDSAVYLCASSGKVLAGDNEQFFGPGTRLTVL.

The rearrangement links TRBV28 to TRBJ2-2; the D is unclear. Trimming stripped 3 bases from V and 1 base from J, with 9 bases between. The CDR3 is 15 residues long. Per the germline V gene, CDR1 is MDHEN and CDR2 is SYDVKM. CDR3 sequence (DNA): TGTGCCAGCAGTTTTTTTGCAGGGAACACCGGGGAGCTGTTTTTT. Translated, it gives CASSFFAGNTGELFF.

This clone has a single count. The chain carries TRBV27 and TRBJ1-1, with D tentatively TRBD1 (5 bases). The V and J ends lost 3 bases and 1 base respectively, with 9 bases between them. In germline, CDR1 is MNHEY, CDR2 SMNVEV (reference sequence). This CDR3 contains 14 residues. The CDR3 DNA reads as TGTGCCAGCAGTTTCGGGGGGGGGAACACTGAAGCTTTCTTT. Amino acids: CASSFGGGNTEAFF.

V and J are TRBV18 and TRBJ2-1, with D hard to call. Germline V CDR1 and CDR2: KGHSH, LQKENI. Deletions cut 3 bases from V and 0 bases from J, with 6 bases between. There are 14 residues in the CDR3. This chain's CDR3 is CASSPYSSYNEQFF. The DNA for the CDR3 is TGTGCCAGCTCACCGTATAGCTCCTACAATGAGCAGTTCTTC.

The chain employs TRBV6-1 and TRBJ1-2; no clear D. V gave up 0 bases and J gave up 8 bases, with 13 bases separating them. Germline V lookup: CDR1 MNHNS, CDR2 SASEGT. This CDR3 has 14 amino acids. This CDR3 reads CASSEAQSGLGYTF. The CDR3, as DNA: TGTGCCAGCAGTGAAGCGCAGTCGGGATTAGGCTACACCTTC.

This chain links TRBV4-3 with TRBJ2-1, with 10 bases identical to TRBD1. V gave up 0 bases and J gave up 7 bases; unmatched junction bases: 9. Germline CDR1 LGHNA, CDR2 YSLEER. The CDR3 loop spans 17 amino acids. The CDR3 nucleotides are TGCGCCAGCAGCCAAGATCCCAGGGACAGGGGATCGAATGAGCAGTTCTTC. Protein: CASSQDPRDRGSNEQFF.

This clone was found a few times. The chain links TRBV5-4 to TRBJ1-1; 7 nucleotides line up with TRBD1. V gave up 4 bases and J gave up 1 base; unmatched junction bases: 4. The CDR3 has 14 amino acids. The germline CDR1 and CDR2 sequences are SGHNT and YYREEE (reference sequence). CDR3 sequence reads: CASSPGTANTEAFF. CDR3 bases: TGTGCCAGCAGCCCTGGGACAGCGAACACTGAAGCTTTCTTT.

V gene TRBV11-2 combines with J gene TRBJ1-4; D is ambiguous. The CDR3 spans 15 residues. Germline loops: CDR1 SGHAT, CDR2 FQNNGV. Trimming left V 3 bases short and J 8 bases short, with 16 bases between. The CDR3 loop is CASSLSNPAGEKLFF. CDR3 nucleotides: TGTGCCAGCAGCTTGAGTAACCCCGCCGGGGAAAAACTGTTTTTT.